This record covers a single T cell receptor beta chain. The CDR3 is 16 residues long. V dropped 6 bases and J dropped 2 bases, with 14 bases sitting between them. Per the germline V gene, CDR1 is MDHEN and CDR2 is SYDVKM. Profiling relied on immunoSEQ multiplex PCR, and the TCRdb table lists in-frame clones only, not all of them. The sample lists tens of thousands of clones; 70% to 80% were seen once. The data originate from a study of STAT5B mutations in CD4+ large granular lymphocyte leukemia. The chain combines TRBV28 with TRBJ2-6, with D perhaps matching TRBD2 (7 bases). The sequencing input was CD4+ T cells from blood buffy coats. The origin of this receptor is a human donor in good health. The CDR3 bases are TGTGCCAGCAGCCTGAGGGGGGGGCCTGGGGCCAACGTCCTGACTTTC. Residues: CASSLRGGPGANVLTF. The whole variable domain, filled in from reference TRBV28 and TRBJ2-6, reads DVKVTQSSRYLVKRTGEKVFLECVQDMDHENMFWYRQDPGLGLRLIYFSYDVKMKEKGDIPEGYSVSREKKERFSLILESASTNQTSMYLCASSLRGGPGANVLTFGAGSRLTVL.